This T cell receptor beta chain was found in a study of cytomegalovirus exposure and HLA in healthy donors. Notes on the study in general: A later analysis revealed that TCR association rates differed between HLA loci, peaking at DRB1 and bottoming out at HLA-C.

The PCR ran on 60 Vbeta and 13 Jbeta primers. The protocol was immunoSEQ multiplex PCR, while the TCRdb copy is restricted to in-frame clones and leaves out a portion. This table has approximately 140,000 clones, 73% appearing once. The CDR3 has 15 residues. The germline V gene has CDR1 SGHTA and CDR2 FQGNSA. The J segment lost 7 bases and the V segment lost 5 bases, leaving 8 bases of the junction unmatched. In its sample, this clone was seen once. Its antigen is not known. Sequencing used PBMCs. This sequence originates from a woman aged 18-30 years in good health and CMV-seronegative. This chain links TRBV7-2 with TRBJ2-1, with 10 positions matching TRBD1. The CDR3 loop is CASSATGGGPNEQFF. The CDR3 DNA follows: TGTGCCAGCAGCGCGACAGGGGGCGGGCCGAATGAGCAGTTCTTC.